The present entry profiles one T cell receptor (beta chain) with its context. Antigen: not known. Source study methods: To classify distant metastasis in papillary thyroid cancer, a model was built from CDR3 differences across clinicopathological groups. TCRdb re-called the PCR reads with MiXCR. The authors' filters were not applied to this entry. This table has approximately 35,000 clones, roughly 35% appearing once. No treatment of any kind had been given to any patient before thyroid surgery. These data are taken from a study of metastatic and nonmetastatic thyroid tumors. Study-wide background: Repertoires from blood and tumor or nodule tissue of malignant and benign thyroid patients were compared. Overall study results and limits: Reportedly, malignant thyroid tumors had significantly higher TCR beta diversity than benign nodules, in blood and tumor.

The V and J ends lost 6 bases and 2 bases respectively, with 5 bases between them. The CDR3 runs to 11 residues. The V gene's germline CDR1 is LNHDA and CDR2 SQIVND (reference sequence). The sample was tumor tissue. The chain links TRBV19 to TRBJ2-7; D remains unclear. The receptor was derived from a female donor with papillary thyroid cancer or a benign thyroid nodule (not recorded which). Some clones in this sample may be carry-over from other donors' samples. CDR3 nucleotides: TGTGCCAGTAGGGGTACCTACGAGCAGTACTTC. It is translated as CASRGTYEQYF.